The next 29 T cell receptor beta chains were all read from a single sample in a study of early T cells in non-severe SARS-CoV-2 infection. In TCRdb, the 5' RACE reads were re-called with MiXCR into one record per CDR3 protein. This table holds some 81,000 distinct CDR3 sequences, roughly 9.4% found once. Sequenced sample: whole blood. These receptors originate from an adult who was a healthcare worker with PCR-confirmed SARS-CoV-2 infection or an uninfected control (not recorded which).

The J gene is TRBJ1-5, the V gene TRBV30, with D possibly being TRBD1 (5 bases). This CDR3 is 12 amino acids long. Germline CDR1 and CDR2: GTSNPN and SVGIG (reference sequence). Trimming cost V 8 bases and J 4 bases, with 12 bases left between them. The CDR3 here is CAGQKGNQPQHF. CDR3 nucleotide sequence: TGTGCCGGCCAAAAGGGGAATCAGCCCCAGCATTTT.

At least ten counts were recorded for this clonotype. The rearrangement joins TRBV7-9 to TRBJ2-4; possible D gene TRBD1, 6 bases. Per germline, CDR1 SEHNR and CDR2 FQNEAQ (reference sequence). The V end lost 3 bases, the J end lost 4 bases, and 7 bases lay between the germline ends. This CDR3 contains 13 residues. The CDR3 DNA follows: TGTGCCAGCAGCTTGGGGGCGAAAAACATTCAGTACTTC. Translation: CASSLGAKNIQYF.

This clonotype has more than one count but fewer than ten. This CDR3 reads CASSLSVAGGFTDTQYF. In DNA, the CDR3 is TGTGCCAGCAGCTTAAGCGTAGCGGGGGGATTCACAGATACGCAGTATTTT. The chain combines TRBV11-2 with TRBJ2-3, with 10 bases fitting TRBD2. The ends lost 2 bases at V and 2 bases at J; junction bases unmatched: 7. Germline V gene lookup returns CDR1 SGHAT and CDR2 FQNNGV. This CDR3 has 17 residues.

The chain is built from TRBV28 and TRBJ2-7; 11 nucleotides align to TRBD2. Germline CDR1 and CDR2: MDHEN and SYDVKM. The length of the CDR3 is 15 residues. V gave up 6 bases and J gave up 7 bases; unmatched junction bases: 11. CDR3 nucleotides: TGTGCCAGCAGGCCAGGACTAGCGGGCGGAGGGGAGCAGTACTTC. It encodes CASRPGLAGGGEQYF.

This clonotype was counted ten times or more. The chain has TRBV19 and TRBJ2-1; 11 bases fit TRBD2. Germline trimming cut 3 bases from V and 0 bases from J; bases unmatched to any gene: 4. The CDR3 consists of 17 residues. CDR1 is LNHDA, CDR2 SQIVND, per germline (reference sequence). Here the CDR3 reads CASSMVAGGSSYNEQFF. The DNA of the CDR3 is TGTGCCAGTAGTATGGTAGCGGGAGGGAGCTCCTACAATGAGCAGTTCTTC.

This clonotype was counted a few times. V and J are TRBV6-1 and TRBJ1-1; D is undetermined. The CDR3 has 14 residues. Trimming cost V 2 bases and J 2 bases, with 9 bases left between them. From germline, CDR1 is MNHNS and CDR2 SASEGT. The CDR3, as DNA: TGTGCCAGCAGTGAAAACCACTTCAACACTGAAGCTTTCTTT. Translated, it gives CASSENHFNTEAFF.

This clonotype was recorded many times. The chain combines TRBV7-7 with TRBJ2-2; 7 bases match TRBD1. CDR3 length: 15 residues. V lost 8 bases, J lost 2 bases, and 8 bases stayed unmatched. Germline V gives CDR1 SSHAT, CDR2 FNYEAQ (reference sequence). The CDR3 DNA reads TGTGCCAGCCCTCGACAGGGCCCTAACACCGGGGAGCTGTTTTTT. It encodes CASPRQGPNTGELFF.

At least ten counts were recorded for this clonotype. CDR3 amino acids: CASSPEPRTGELFF. As DNA, the CDR3 is TGTGCCAGCTCACCCGAACCGAGGACCGGGGAGCTGTTTTTT. This chain connects TRBV18 to TRBJ2-2; D is ambiguous. CDR1 is KGHSH and CDR2 is LQKENI in the germline V gene. Trimming removed 3 bases at V and 5 bases at J, with 10 bases between. The CDR3 is 14 residues long.

The chain combines TRBV19 with TRBJ2-7; 10 positions match TRBD2. Germline CDR1 and CDR2: LNHDA and SQIVND (reference sequence). The CDR3 runs 14 residues. V was pared by 6 bases and J by 2 bases, with 4 bases of the junction left unmatched. CDR3 coding DNA: TGTGCCAGTAGCCTAGCGGGAGTCACCTACGAGCAGTACTTC. Translating it yields CASSLAGVTYEQYF.

Ten or more counts support this clonotype. J is TRBJ2-7 and V is TRBV5-1; 8 bases map to TRBD2. Germline V gives CDR1 SGHRS, CDR2 YFSETQ. This CDR3 region has 15 residues. After removal of 0 bases from V and 7 bases from J, the junction contained 9 bases not matched to a gene. CDR3 DNA: TGCGCCAGCAGCTTGGACGGGAGGGCCTTGGGGGAGCAGTACTTC. Protein: CASSLDGRALGEQYF.

This chain links TRBV12-3 or TRBV12-4 with TRBJ2-6; D is unresolved. Trimming shortened V by 8 bases and J by 0 bases, and 8 bases separated the two germline ends. CDR3 length: 14 residues. The CDR3 region has the DNA TGTGCCAGCCGTAAGCCCTCTGGGGCCAACGTCCTGACTTTC. Protein product: CASRKPSGANVLTF.

This clonotype came up many times. The chain joins TRBV6-1 to TRBJ2-1, with D unclear. The germline V gene has CDR1 MNHNS and CDR2 SASEGT. CDR3 length: 13 residues. Trimming removed 4 bases at V and 5 bases at J, with 9 bases between. In DNA form, the CDR3 reads TGTGCCAGCAGTGCGGACGGCCACAATGAGCAGTTCTTC. Its protein product is CASSADGHNEQFF.

In its sample, this clonotype was seen a few times. The gene calls are TRBV20-1 and TRBJ1-4; 7 positions agree with TRBD1. Trimming cost V 4 bases and J 3 bases; bases outside gene matches: 5. CDR3 size: 14 residues. Germline lookup yields CDR1 DFQATT and CDR2 SNEGSKA (reference sequence). The CDR3 sequence is CSATDRAANEKLFF. Written as DNA, the CDR3 is TGCAGTGCTACTGACAGGGCGGCTAATGAAAAACTGTTTTTT.

In its sample, this clonotype was seen a few times. The rearrangement links TRBV28 to TRBJ1-2; a possible D gene is TRBD1 (5 bases). The CDR3 runs 15 residues. V lost 3 bases and J lost 4, with 15 bases in between. Germline lookup yields CDR1 MDHEN and CDR2 SYDVKM. DNA for the CDR3: TGTGCCAGCAGTTTTATTGGGTCAGGGAGCTATGGCTACACCTTC. The encoded protein is CASSFIGSGSYGYTF.

This clonotype has a count of ten or more. The chain employs TRBV12-3 or TRBV12-4 and TRBJ2-2; the D is unclear. Trimming shortened V by 5 bases and J by 0 bases, and 7 bases separated the two germline ends. CDR3 length: 14 residues. DNA of the CDR3: TGTGCCAGCAGTGATCCCCCGAACACCGGGGAGCTGTTTTTT. Its protein product is CASSDPPNTGELFF.

This clonotype has at least ten counts. The V call is TRBV18, the J call TRBJ2-3; TRBD1 agrees at 8 bases. The CDR3 spans 16 residues. The V segment lost 5 bases and the J segment 2 bases; nucleotides outside the gene matches: 9. Germline CDR1 is KGHSH and CDR2 is LQKENI. The CDR3 DNA sequence: TGTGCCAGCTCATCGCAGGGGACAGGTCCCACAGATACGCAGTATTTT. Protein product: CASSSQGTGPTDTQYF.

The chain employs TRBV20-1 and TRBJ1-6, with 9 bases fitting TRBD1. The CDR3 extends over 14 amino acids. CDR1 DFQATT and CDR2 SNEGSKA come from the germline V gene (reference sequence). V dropped 3 bases and J dropped 6; count of bases not matched to a gene: 3. CDR3 region: CSASWGQGNSPLHF. In DNA form, the CDR3 reads TGCAGTGCTAGCTGGGGACAGGGTAATTCACCCCTCCACTTT.

This clonotype came up many times. CDR3 sequence: CASVSGRRETQYF. As DNA, the CDR3 is TGTGCCAGCGTTAGCGGGAGGAGGGAGACCCAGTACTTC. J is TRBJ2-5 and V is TRBV6-1; 10 positions agree with TRBD2. J lost 5 bases, V lost 8 bases, and 5 bases had no gene match. The CDR3 consists of 13 residues. The germline gives CDR1 MNHNS, CDR2 SASEGT.

This chain joins TRBV20-1 and TRBJ2-1; weak D call: TRBD2 (5 bases). In germline, CDR1 is DFQATT, CDR2 SNEGSKA (reference sequence). The CDR3 covers 13 residues. Trimming took 1 base from V and 4 from J, leaving 8 bases between them. The CDR3 region has the DNA TGCAGTGCTAGAGCGGGCGGGTACAATGAGCAGTTCTTC. This gives the protein CSARAGGYNEQFF.

CDR3 nucleotides: TGTGCCATCCGGCAGCGGGACACAGATACGCAGTATTTT. This sequence encodes CAIRQRDTDTQYF. This chain links TRBV10-3 with TRBJ2-3; 7 bases map to TRBD2. The length of the CDR3 is 13 residues. Germline V gene lookup returns CDR1 ENHRY and CDR2 SYGVKD. V was clipped by 8 bases and J by 2 bases; unmatched bases: 4.

The chain is built from TRBV19 and TRBJ2-1; TRBD2 agrees at 8 bases. The V gene end was trimmed by 2 bases and the J gene end by 5 bases; junction bases not matched to a gene: 5. This CDR3 is 15 amino acids long. Per germline, CDR1 LNHDA and CDR2 SQIVND (reference sequence). The chain's CDR3 is CASSISAGVHNEQFF. The CDR3 bases are TGTGCCAGTAGTATATCAGCGGGAGTCCACAATGAGCAGTTCTTC.

Ten or more counts support this clonotype. The gene calls are TRBV5-4 and TRBJ2-5, with 11 bases fitting TRBD2. Germline CDR1 and CDR2: SGHNT and YYREEE (reference sequence). CDR3 size: 14 residues. With V trimmed by 4 bases and J by 3 bases, 2 bases remained unmatched. This chain's CDR3 is CASSETSGKETQYF. The CDR3 nucleotides are TGTGCCAGCAGCGAGACTAGCGGGAAAGAGACCCAGTACTTC.

This clonotype appeared many times. The V and J genes are TRBV7-8 and TRBJ2-4; possibly TRBD2 for D (5 bases). Germline V gene sequence: CDR1 SGHVS, CDR2 FQNEAQ. V was cut by 5 bases and J by 2 bases, with 7 bases left in between. CDR3 length: 13 residues. The CDR3 DNA follows: TGTGCCAGCAGCGAGGGCCCCAAAAACATTCAGTACTTC. It encodes CASSEGPKNIQYF. The full variable domain, with the rest looked up from reference TRBV7-8 and TRBJ2-4, is GAGVSQSPRYKVAKRGQDVALRCDPISGHVSLFWYQQALGQGPEFLTYFQNEAQLDKSGLPSDRFFAERPEGSVSTLKIQRTQQEDSAVYLCASSEGPKNIQYFGAGTRLSVL.

The CDR3 loop reads CASSKGGGETQYF. DNA of the CDR3: TGTGCCAGCAGCAAAGGGGGCGGAGAGACCCAGTACTTC. The rearrangement uses TRBV7-3 and TRBJ2-5, with TRBD1 identical over 7 bases. CDR3 length: 13 residues. V shed 5 bases, J shed 4 bases, and the junction held 4 bases outside the gene matches. CDR1 is SGHTA, CDR2 FQGTGA, per germline.

This clonotype was observed many times. The chain carries TRBV28 and TRBJ2-5; a possible D gene is TRBD1 (5 bases). Per the germline V gene, CDR1 is MDHEN and CDR2 is SYDVKM. The CDR3 contains 13 residues. V lost 3 bases and J lost 5, with 10 bases in between. The CDR3 DNA reads TGTGCCAGCAGTTTGTTAGGGGTGGAGACCCAGTACTTC. Translation gives CASSLLGVETQYF.

In this sample, this clonotype turned up many times. The rearrangement uses TRBV7-3 and TRBJ2-5; possible D gene TRBD2, 5 bases. With 1 base removed from V and 4 bases from J, the gap between germline ends came to 10 bases. Germline V gene lookup returns CDR1 SGHTA and CDR2 FQGTGA. The CDR3 extends over 14 amino acids. CDR3 in DNA: TGTGCCAGCAGCTTAAGCGCGGGCGCAGAGACCCAGTACTTC. Translated: CASSLSAGAETQYF.

This clonotype was counted only a few times. This chain uses TRBV7-2 with TRBJ2-2, with a tentative D call TRBD2 (5 bases). V lost 5 bases and J lost 0, with 16 bases in between. CDR3 length: 17 residues. In germline, CDR1 is SGHTA, CDR2 FQGNSA. The DNA for the CDR3 is TGTGCCAGCAGCACCCGCCCCCTAGCAGCGAACACCGGGGAGCTGTTTTTT. It codes for CASSTRPLAANTGELFF.

The table lists this clonotype with a few counts. The chain recombines TRBV12-3 or TRBV12-4 with TRBJ2-2; D tentatively reads TRBD1 or TRBD2 (5 bases each). V was trimmed by 2 bases and J by 6 bases, leaving 10 bases between them. The CDR3 consists of 14 residues. The DNA for the CDR3 is TGTGCCAGCAGTTTAAAGAGGGGTGCCGGGGAGCTGTTTTTT. Its translation: CASSLKRGAGELFF.

There are many counts of this clonotype. This chain links TRBV9 with TRBJ1-3; D unclear. Germline V gives CDR1 SGDLS, CDR2 YYNGEE. The CDR3 covers 13 residues. V was pared by 2 bases and J by 2 bases, with 5 bases between. The CDR3 DNA reads as TGTGCCAGCAGCGTTGGGCCTGGAAACACCATATATTTT. As protein: CASSVGPGNTIYF.